This TCR beta chain was recovered during a study of T cells in Graves' hyperthyroidism and ophthalmopathy. Study-level findings and limits: The majority of expanded thyroid clonotypes above 0.001 also appeared in blood. Ophthalmopathy could be told apart from stable hyperthyroidism with a 13 V-J model.

Germline V gives CDR1 SGHKS, CDR2 YYEKEE (reference sequence). This CDR3 is built from 13 residues. V shed 1 base and J shed 7 bases, with 8 bases lying between them. RNA transcripts provided the source from which TCR beta CDR3 regions were amplified. TCR CDR3 underwent first-round RT-PCR with the HTBI primer set. TCRdb recomputed calls from the multiplex PCR reads with MiXCR, one row per CDR3 protein. This table holds 500,000 or so distinct CDR3 sequences, roughly 15% found once. As concerns this clonotype: Its antigen is still unknown.

The sequence came from a woman aged 30 to 39 with Graves' ophthalmopathy. Sequencing was done on a sample of blood. This chain links TRBV5-5 with TRBJ2-2; D is undetermined. The CDR3 nucleotides are TGTGCCAGCAGCTTGATGCCAAACGGGGAGCTGTTTTTT. Translation gives CASSLMPNGELFF.